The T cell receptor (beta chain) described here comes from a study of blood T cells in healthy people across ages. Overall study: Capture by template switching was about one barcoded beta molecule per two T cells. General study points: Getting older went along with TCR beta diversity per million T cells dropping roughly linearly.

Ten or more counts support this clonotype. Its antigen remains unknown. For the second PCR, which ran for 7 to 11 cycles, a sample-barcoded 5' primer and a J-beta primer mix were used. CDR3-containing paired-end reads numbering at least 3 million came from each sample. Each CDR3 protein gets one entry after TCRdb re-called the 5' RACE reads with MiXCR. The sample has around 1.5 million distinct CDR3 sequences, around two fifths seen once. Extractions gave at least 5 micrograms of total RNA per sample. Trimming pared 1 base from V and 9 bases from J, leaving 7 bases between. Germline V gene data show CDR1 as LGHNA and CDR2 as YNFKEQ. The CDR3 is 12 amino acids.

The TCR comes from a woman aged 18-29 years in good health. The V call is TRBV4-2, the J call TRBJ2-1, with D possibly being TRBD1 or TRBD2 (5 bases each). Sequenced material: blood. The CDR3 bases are TGTGCCAGCAGCCAAGCTGGGGGTGAGCAGTTCTTC. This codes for CASSQAGGEQFF.